The source of this T cell receptor (beta chain) is a study of cytomegalovirus exposure and HLA in healthy donors (dated by TCRdb to the late 2010s). A note on the overall study: The roughly 670 repertoires of the first cohort and the 120 validation repertoires were produced on the same platform, according to a later analysis. The study aimed to test whether cataloging public T cell receptors could reveal signatures of past pathogen exposure. In addition to the first cohort of 650 to 800 subjects, a separate validation cohort of around 110 different subjects was used. To predict cytomegalovirus infection status, the study brought together high-throughput TCR immunosequencing, statistical association of individual TCRs with disease status, and machine learning. General conclusions and limits of the study: The study listed 170 or so TCR beta chains as associated with cytomegalovirus. In a later analysis, TCRs clustered in the first cohort were found to also tend to co-occur in the 110 or so validation repertoires, with over 90% of cluster scores above 0. A later analysis lacked HLA typing for the validation cohort, so it scored co-occurrence in that cohort across all 120 or so repertoires. While some public TCRs were present in many individuals, most TCR sequences turned up only very rarely across donors. In vitro tests confirmed that a few of the cytomegalovirus-associated TCR beta chains recognize cytomegalovirus antigens. The authors suggested that the approach could potentially be extended to other disease states and immunological phenotypes. In both the original and validation cohorts, the classifier was reported to diagnose cytomegalovirus status with high specificity and sensitivity.

Preparation of the library involved the immunoSEQ multiplex PCR assay. As for the original processing: A statistical classification framework was built to diagnose cytomegalovirus status from the catalog of TCR beta chain sequences. TCRdb took this table from immuneACCESS and kept in-frame rearrangements with V and J called. Such tables lack part of the clones; where checked against another copy, unresolved V genes explain under half of the gap, and the rest is unexplained. The D gene and trimming were derived from the DNA, and the V and J assignments and clone size from that table. The sample records roughly 150,000 clones, under 90% of which are singletons. About 9.4% of the sample is taken by the ten largest. V lost 6 bases and J lost 6 bases, and the count of bases not matched to a germline gene is 7. The CDR3 starts with the cysteine, ends with the phenylalanine, and has 14 residues. Only the CDR3 DNA stays, 42 bases, in frame from base 1. Reading the germline V gene gives CDR1 SNHLY and CDR2 FYNNEI.

The donors were included in the validation cohort of around 120 subjects, a group kept apart from the roughly 610-subject first cohort. Details on this clone: This clone's antigen is unknown. No much larger clone is present one base from it, and per-base qualities are unavailable.

Recombination joined TRBV2 with TRBJ2-4, with 8 bases in between that match TRBD1. The receptor comes from a woman between 18 and 30 years old in good health and CMV-seropositive. The sample consisted of PBMCs. The CDR3 has the sequence CASRQQGAANIQYF. The DNA is TGTGCCAGCAGACAGCAGGGGGCAGCAAACATTCAGTACTTC.